A selection of T cell receptor beta chains follows, all from one sample in a study of cytomegalovirus exposure and HLA in healthy donors. Using immunoSEQ multiplex PCR, the repertoire was profiled, and TCRdb retains in-frame clones only, with some absent. This sample has about 140,000 clones, with roughly 79% found just once. The sample comprised PBMCs. The source is a man aged 30-40 years in good health and CMV-seropositive. Each CDR3 is given with its conserved first and last residue. Fields, in order: V gene, clone size, J gene, D gene, CDR3 DNA, CDR3 protein. The D gene is left open where the match is weak. Part of the rows lack a size; the others show once, few, many or a class for expanded clones.

v_call: TRBV9; clone_size: .; j_call: TRBJ1-2; d_call: TRBD1; cdr3_nt: TGTGCCAGCAACGCAGGGGGCAGCTATGGCTACACCTTC; cdr3_aa: CASNAGGSYGYTF
v_call: TRBV18; clone_size: .; j_call: TRBJ2-7; d_call: TRBD1; cdr3_nt: TGTGCCAGCTCACCATTCTCGCCTGGACAGGGATACTACGAGCAGTACTTC; cdr3_aa: CASSPFSPGQGYYEQYF
v_call: TRBV18; clone_size: .; j_call: TRBJ1-5; d_call: TRBD1; cdr3_nt: TGTGCCAGCTCGCCCGACAGGGCTAGAAGCAATCAGCCCCAGCATTTT; cdr3_aa: CASSPDRARSNQPQHF
v_call: TRBV27; clone_size: .; j_call: TRBJ2-1; d_call: .; cdr3_nt: TGTGCCAGCAGTTTCCGCCAGGGTAGATACGCTGAGCAGTTCTTC; cdr3_aa: CASSFRQGRYAEQFF
v_call: TRBV9; clone_size: .; j_call: TRBJ1-6; d_call: .; cdr3_nt: TGTGCCAGCAGCCTCAGGACCGGAGGGCCTAATTCCCCCCTCCACTTT; cdr3_aa: CASSLRTGGPNSPLHF
v_call: TRBV5-1; clone_size: .; j_call: TRBJ2-1; d_call: TRBD2; cdr3_nt: TGCGCCAGCAGCAAGCTAGCGGGTGCCGTCTCCTACAATGAGCAGTTCTTC; cdr3_aa: CASSKLAGAVSYNEQFF
v_call: TRBV6-5; clone_size: few; j_call: TRBJ1-4; d_call: TRBD1; cdr3_nt: TGTGCCAGCAGTCGACAGGGGGCAAATGAAAAACTGTTTTTT; cdr3_aa: CASSRQGANEKLFF
v_call: TRBV9; clone_size: .; j_call: TRBJ1-4; d_call: TRBD1; cdr3_nt: TGTGCCAGCAGCGTTACAGGGGGACCGAATGAAAAACTGTTTTTT; cdr3_aa: CASSVTGGPNEKLFF
v_call: TRBV5-5; clone_size: .; j_call: TRBJ2-5; d_call: .; cdr3_nt: TGTGCCAGCAACCCCAGACAGGAGCAAGAGACCCAGTACTTC; cdr3_aa: CASNPRQEQETQYF
v_call: TRBV29-1; clone_size: .; j_call: TRBJ1-5; d_call: .; cdr3_nt: TGCAGCGTTGGGGGGGGAGATCAGCCCCAGCATTTT; cdr3_aa: CSVGGGDQPQHF
v_call: TRBV4-1; clone_size: .; j_call: TRBJ1-6; d_call: .; cdr3_nt: TGCGCCAGCAGCCGTCCGGGGCAGGGGCGGAATTCACCCCTCCACTTT; cdr3_aa: CASSRPGQGRNSPLHF
v_call: TRBV9; clone_size: once; j_call: TRBJ2-7; d_call: .; cdr3_nt: TGTGCCAGCAGCCCCATCAGCGACTCCTACGAGCAGTACTTC; cdr3_aa: CASSPISDSYEQYF